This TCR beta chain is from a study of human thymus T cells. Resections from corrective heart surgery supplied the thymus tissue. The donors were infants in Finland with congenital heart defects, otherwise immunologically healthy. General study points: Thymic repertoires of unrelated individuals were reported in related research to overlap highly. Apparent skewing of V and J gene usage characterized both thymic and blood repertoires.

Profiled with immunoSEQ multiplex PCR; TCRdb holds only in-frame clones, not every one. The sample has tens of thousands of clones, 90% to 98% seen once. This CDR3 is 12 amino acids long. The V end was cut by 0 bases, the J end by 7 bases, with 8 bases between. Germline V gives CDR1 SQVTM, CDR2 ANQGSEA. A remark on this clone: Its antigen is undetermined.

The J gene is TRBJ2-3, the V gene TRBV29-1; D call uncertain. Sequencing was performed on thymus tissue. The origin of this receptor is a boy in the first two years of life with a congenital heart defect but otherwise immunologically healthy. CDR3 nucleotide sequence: TGCAGCGTTGAAGATAGGTCCAATACGCAGTATTTT. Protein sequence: CSVEDRSNTQYF.